A single T cell receptor beta chain is shown here with its context. The sample holds other DNA sequences that translate to the same CDR3. These data originate in a study of shared T cell receptors in the human thymus. Trimming removed 2 bases from V and 1 base from J; junction bases left unmatched: 2. This CDR3 contains 15 residues. Germline V gives CDR1 MNHEY, CDR2 SMNVEV (reference sequence). Some clones are missing from TCRdb's copy, which holds only in-frame ones; the method was immunoSEQ multiplex PCR. The table shows more than 550,000 clones, with about 89% occurring only once. These data were also reused for a study on human thymus T cells. In that study: Thymus specimens were resections from corrective heart surgery. Related studies noted strongly shared thymic repertoires across unrelated people.

Sequenced input: thymocytes. The chain uses TRBV27 and TRBJ2-1; 7 bases are shared with TRBD2. The sequence came from a boy in the first two years of life with a congenital heart defect. The CDR3 DNA reads as TGTGCCAGCAGTTTAAGTAGCGGGTCCTACAATGAGCAGTTCTTC. It codes for CASSLSSGSYNEQFF.